These 14 T cell receptor beta chains share one sample of origin, sequenced in a study of blood T cell repertoires in COVID-19 (dated by TCRdb to about 2020). The library was generated by the immunoSEQ multiplex PCR assay. In TCRdb, the immuneACCESS table is reduced to in-frame sequences with V and J assigned. These tables do not hold every clone; where another copy was compared, an unresolved V gene accounts for under half, and the others remain unexplained. Within this sample are around 65,000 clones, with roughly 93% of them counted one time only. The ten largest account for around 1.5% of the sample. Sequenced: peripheral blood. The receptors were gathered from a human donor in a cohort sampled during active COVID-19.

The CDR3 loop is CASSRQGGYEQYF. The CDR3 coding sequence is TGTGCCAGCAGTCGGCAGGGTGGGTACGAGCAGTACTTC. This chain uses TRBV2 with TRBJ2-7; a weak D match, TRBD1 (5 bases). CDR3 length equals 13 residues. The V end was cut by 5 bases, the J end by 4 bases, with 12 bases between. Germline lookup yields CDR1 SNHLY and CDR2 FYNNEI. Variable domain in full (rest from reference TRBV2 and TRBJ2-7): EPEVTQTPSHQVTQMGQEVILRCVPISNHLYFYWYRQILGQKVEFLVSFYNNEISEKSEIFDDQFSVERPDGSNFTLKIRSTKLEDSAMYFCASSRQGGYEQYFGPGTRLTVT.

The chain couples TRBV7-2 to TRBJ2-7; 7 positions agree with TRBD1. Germline V lookup: CDR1 SGHTA, CDR2 FQGNSA. The CDR3 contains 16 residues. The ends lost 4 bases at V and 0 bases at J; junction bases unmatched: 9. Written as DNA, the CDR3 is TGTGCCAGCAGCTCCTCGGGACAGACCGTCTCCTACGAGCAGTACTTC. This sequence encodes CASSSSGQTVSYEQYF.

The chain joins TRBV15 to TRBJ2-2, with D perhaps TRBD1 (5 bases). CDR1 is LNHNV, CDR2 YYDKDF, per germline (reference sequence). The CDR3 length is 15 residues. Between the trimmed V and J ends, which lost 0 bases and 3 bases, there was a span of 8 bases. As DNA, the CDR3 is TGTGCCACCAGCAGAGATCTGACAGACACCGGGGAGCTGTTTTTT. Translated: CATSRDLTDTGELFF.

The rearrangement links TRBV24-1 to TRBJ1-4, with D maybe TRBD1 (5 bases). CDR3 size: 15 residues. V lost 2 bases, J lost 6 bases, and 12 bases lay in between. The germline CDR1 and CDR2 sequences are KGHDR and SFDVKD. CDR3: CATSDSGQGYEKLFF. The DNA of the CDR3 is TGTGCCACCAGTGATTCCGGACAAGGCTATGAAAAACTGTTTTTT.

The V gene is TRBV28, the J gene TRBJ2-7; 14 bases are a match to TRBD2. The CDR3 extends over 16 amino acids. V shed 5 bases, J shed 7 bases, and the junction held 10 bases outside the gene matches. In germline, CDR1 is MDHEN, CDR2 SYDVKM. The CDR3: CASSPLGLAGGGEQYF. CDR3 nucleotide sequence: TGTGCCAGCAGTCCGCTAGGACTAGCGGGAGGTGGGGAGCAGTACTTC.

The chain recombines TRBV6-2 or TRBV6-3 with TRBJ2-7, with 12 positions matching TRBD2. Germline CDR1 reads MNHEY; CDR2 reads SVGEGT. This CDR3 comprises 15 residues. Losses at the gene ends were 6 bases for V and 3 bases for J; bases not matched to a gene: 6. The CDR3 DNA sequence: TGTGCCAGCAGCCTCCCTAGCGGGGGGGTCTACGAGCAGTACTTC. Translating gives CASSLPSGGVYEQYF.

The V gene is TRBV28, the J gene TRBJ2-1; 10 bases line up with TRBD2. V shed 2 bases, J shed 0 bases, and the junction held 4 bases outside the gene matches. The CDR3 is 17 residues long. In germline, CDR1 is MDHEN, CDR2 SYDVKM. The DNA of the CDR3 is TGTGCCAGCAGTTTACTAGCGGGAGTCACCTCCTACAATGAGCAGTTCTTC. Its protein product is CASSLLAGVTSYNEQFF.

V usage is TRBV13 and J usage is TRBJ2-7; the D is unclear. Germline lookup yields CDR1 PRHDT and CDR2 FYEKMQ (reference sequence). The V end was cut by 0 bases, the J end by 0 bases, with 12 bases between. The CDR3 consists of 16 residues. CDR3 coding DNA: TGTGCCAGCAGCTTAGGCCCGCACTGGAGCTCCTACGAGCAGTACTTC. It specifies CASSLGPHWSSYEQYF.

This clone was seen a handful of times. The chain uses TRBV11-2 and TRBJ1-6; no clear D. There are 13 residues in the CDR3. Looked up from germline, CDR1 is SGHAT and CDR2 is FQNNGV. The germline V and J ends were trimmed by 5 bases and 4 bases, with 6 bases remaining between them. CDR3 coding DNA: TGTGCCAGCAGCCGGGATTATAATTCACCCCTCCACTTT. It specifies CASSRDYNSPLHF. The full variable domain, with the rest looked up from reference TRBV11-2 and TRBJ1-6, is EAGVAQSPRYKIIEKRQSVAFWCNPISGHATLYWYQQILGQGPKLLIQFQNNGVVDDSQLPKDRFSAERLKGVDSTLKIQPAKLEDSAVYLCASSRDYNSPLHFGNGTRLTVT.

The chain's CDR3 is CAIKKGQPTGELFF. For the CDR3, the DNA is TGTGCCATCAAAAAGGGACAGCCCACCGGGGAGCTGTTTTTT. This chain links TRBV10-3 with TRBJ2-2, with 7 bases identical to TRBD1. After removal of 7 bases from V and 4 bases from J, the junction contained 6 bases not matched to a gene. This CDR3 region has 14 residues. Per the germline V gene, CDR1 is ENHRY and CDR2 is SYGVKD.

The chain has TRBV5-4 and TRBJ1-1; 8 bases match TRBD1. Trimming took 5 bases from V and 4 from J; bases not matched to a gene: 4. The CDR3 has 13 residues. Germline CDR1 SGHNT, CDR2 YYREEE (reference sequence). DNA of the CDR3: TGTGCCAGCAGTTATACAGGGGGCACTGAAGCTTTCTTT. Translating gives CASSYTGGTEAFF.

This clone was observed a few times. Written as DNA, the CDR3 is TGTGCCAGCAGTCCCTCAACGGGGGGTAGCACTGAAGCTTTCTTT. As protein: CASSPSTGGSTEAFF. V is TRBV6-2 or TRBV6-3 and J is TRBJ1-1; tentatively, D is TRBD1 (5 bases). Germline loops: CDR1 MNHEY, CDR2 SVGEGT. The CDR3 is 15 residues long. Trimming took 5 bases from V and 4 from J, leaving 17 bases between them.

The rearrangement joins TRBV5-5 to TRBJ1-5; 7 positions agree with TRBD1. Germline CDR1 and CDR2: SGHKS and YYEKEE (reference sequence). J lost 7 bases, V lost 3 bases, and 7 bases had no gene match. The CDR3 covers 14 residues. In DNA, the CDR3 is TGTGCCAGCAGCTCTACAGGGGATCTACAGCCCCAGCATTTT. Its protein product is CASSSTGDLQPQHF.

The chain carries TRBV29-1 and TRBJ2-1; TRBD1 aligns across 12 bases. CDR3 length equals 15 residues. The germline gives CDR1 SQVTM, CDR2 ANQGSEA. J lost 7 bases, V lost 7 bases, and 11 bases had no gene match. CDR3 DNA: TGCAGCGCCGACTCGGGACAGGGGGCCGGAAATGAGCAGTTCTTC. It translates to CSADSGQGAGNEQFF.